These 19 T cell receptor beta chains came from one sample sequenced in a study of T cells after yellow fever vaccination. MiXCR was run by TCRdb on the 5' RACE reads, yielding one entry per CDR3 protein. The sample shows approximately 300,000 distinct CDR3 sequences, around 7% of them seen only once. Sequences were derived from PBMCs, sampled approximately 40 days after the first yellow fever vaccination. These receptors all stem from a young man who received the YFV17D yellow fever vaccine.

This clonotype showed up just a few times. This rearrangement joins TRBV5-5 to TRBJ1-5; a possible D gene is TRBD1 (6 bases). Trimming pared 0 bases from V and 1 base from J, leaving 11 bases between. The CDR3 length is 16 residues. CDR1 SGHKS and CDR2 YYEKEE come from the germline V gene (reference sequence). The CDR3: CASSLAGGRSNQPQHF. In DNA form, the CDR3 reads TGTGCCAGCAGCTTGGCGGGGGGCCGAAGCAATCAGCCCCAGCATTTT.

This rearrangement joins TRBV5-1 to TRBJ1-5, with 7 bases that match TRBD1. CDR3 length: 14 amino acids. After removal of 0 bases from V and 3 bases from J, the junction contained 0 bases not matched to a gene. Germline values: CDR1 SGHRS, CDR2 YFSETQ. CDR3 coding DNA: TGCGCCAGCAGCTTGGAGGGGGCCAATCAGCCCCAGCATTTT. Encoded protein: CASSLEGANQPQHF.

This clonotype was recorded a few times. V and J are TRBV15 and TRBJ1-1, with D unresolved. CDR1 is LNHNV, CDR2 YYDKDF, per germline (reference sequence). V lost 0 bases and J lost 4, with 15 bases in between. The CDR3 is 16 residues long. The CDR3 region is CATSRDYSQARTEAFF. In DNA form, the CDR3 reads TGTGCCACCAGCAGAGATTACTCGCAGGCCCGCACTGAAGCTTTCTTT.

This clonotype was detected a few times. J is TRBJ2-5 and V is TRBV10-3; perhaps TRBD1 as D (6 bases). V gave up 4 bases and J gave up 1 base, with 10 bases separating them. This CDR3 comprises 14 residues. Germline V gene sequence: CDR1 ENHRY, CDR2 SYGVKD. The CDR3 DNA sequence: TGTGCCATCAGTGTCGGACAGAGCCAAGAGACCCAGTACTTC. Protein: CAISVGQSQETQYF.

The chain carries TRBV5-8 and TRBJ1-2; D is perhaps TRBD1 (5 bases). Trimming shortened V by 3 bases and J by 1 base, and 13 bases separated the two germline ends. There are 15 residues in the CDR3. CDR1 is SGHTS and CDR2 is YDEGEE in the germline V gene. CDR3 sequence (DNA): TGTGCCAGCAGCTCCCGACAGATCTATAACTATGGCTACACCTTC. Amino acids: CASSSRQIYNYGYTF.

This chain links TRBV4-1 with TRBJ1-4; a possible D gene is TRBD1 (6 bases). Germline values: CDR1 MGHRA, CDR2 YSYEKL. The V and J ends lost 3 bases and 7 bases respectively, with 15 bases between them. This CDR3 has 15 amino acids. The CDR3 DNA follows: TGCGCCAGCAGCCATACAGGGACCAGGGGTGAAAAACTGTTTTTT. It is translated as CASSHTGTRGEKLFF.

The V gene is TRBV24-1, the J gene TRBJ2-7; no clear D gene. Trimming pared 5 bases from V and 3 bases from J, leaving 22 bases between. Germline V gene sequence: CDR1 KGHDR, CDR2 SFDVKD. CDR3 length: 17 residues. CDR3 residues: CATSAHPRKNKIYEQYF. The DNA for the CDR3 is TGTGCCACCAGTGCCCATCCCAGGAAGAACAAGATCTACGAGCAGTACTTC.

The chain has TRBV6-1 and TRBJ1-1; D may be TRBD1 (6 bases). Trimming pared 5 bases from V and 1 base from J, leaving 14 bases between. CDR1 is MNHNS and CDR2 is SASEGT in the germline V gene. The CDR3 sequence is 15 residues long. CDR3 sequence reads: CASSLPDRSNTEAFF. CDR3 nucleotides: TGTGCCAGCAGTCTCCCGGACAGATCGAACACTGAAGCTTTCTTT.

The genes are TRBV7-2 and TRBJ1-1; D remains unclear. This CDR3 spans 14 amino acids. The V end was cut by 10 bases, the J end by 5 bases, with 20 bases between. The germline V gene encodes CDR1 SGHTA and CDR2 FQGNSA. The CDR3 reads CATKAGKDLTEAFF. The CDR3 region has the DNA TGTGCCACCAAGGCAGGCAAAGATTTAACTGAAGCTTTCTTT.

The sample holds many counts of this clonotype. This chain links TRBV5-1 with TRBJ2-3, with D unclear. From germline, CDR1 is SGHRS and CDR2 YFSETQ. The CDR3 loop spans 14 amino acids. Trimming took off 0 bases at V and 3 bases at J, with 8 bases between the two ends. In DNA, the CDR3 is TGCGCCAGCAGCTTGGACCCGAGAACAGATACGCAGTATTTT. This sequence encodes CASSLDPRTDTQYF.

This sequence joins TRBV7-2 and TRBJ2-7; D unresolved. The V end lost 1 base, the J end lost 0 bases, and 10 bases lay between the germline ends. CDR3 length: 15 residues. Germline CDR1 is SGHTA and CDR2 is FQGNSA. Here the CDR3 DNA reads TGTGCCAGCAGCTTAGGGGGAAGGAGCTCCTACGAGCAGTACGTC. Its protein is CASSLGGRSSYEQYV.

This clonotype was found a few times. The chain uses TRBV10-3 and TRBJ2-3; 9 bases agree with TRBD2. The trim removed 0 bases at V and 7 bases at J, leaving 8 bases unmatched. The germline CDR1 and CDR2 sequences are ENHRY and SYGVKD. This CDR3 has 16 residues. The CDR3 coding sequence is TGTGCCATCAGTGAGTCAGGGACTAGCAACTGGAATACGCAGTATTTT. Encoded protein: CAISESGTSNWNTQYF.

The chain couples TRBV6-2 or TRBV6-3 to TRBJ1-5, with unresolved D. This CDR3 is built from 12 residues. Germline loops: CDR1 MNHEY, CDR2 SVGEGT. Trimming took off 6 bases at V and 5 bases at J, with 8 bases between the two ends. This chain's CDR3 is CASRVDHQPQHF. In DNA, the CDR3 is TGTGCCAGCAGGGTAGATCATCAGCCCCAGCATTTT.

The sample holds a few counts of this clonotype. The chain employs TRBV12-3 or TRBV12-4 and TRBJ2-3, with a weak D call TRBD2 (6 bases). This CDR3 has 14 residues. V lost 7 bases to trimming and J lost 5 bases, with 16 bases between them. CDR3: CASTGEVAGDTQYF. The CDR3 DNA reads TGTGCCAGCACTGGGGAGGTAGCTGGAGATACGCAGTATTTT.

This clonotype was detected ten times or more. The V and J genes are TRBV20-1 and TRBJ2-7; a weak D match, TRBD1 (6 bases). V lost 7 bases and J lost 0, with 13 bases in between. This CDR3 has 13 residues. Germline loops: CDR1 DFQATT, CDR2 SNEGSKA (reference sequence). The CDR3 loop is CSGQGIVSYEQYF. Here the CDR3 DNA reads TGCAGTGGGCAGGGGATCGTCTCCTACGAGCAGTACTTC.

This clonotype has only a few counts. The genes are TRBV2 and TRBJ2-5; D is perhaps TRBD1 (5 bases). Germline CDR1 reads SNHLY; CDR2 reads FYNNEI. The CDR3 sequence is 14 residues long. V was pared by 1 base and J by 4 bases, with 10 bases between. The CDR3 is CASSEGQWAETQYF. The CDR3 region has the DNA TGTGCCAGCAGTGAAGGACAGTGGGCAGAGACCCAGTACTTC. The whole variable domain, filled in from reference TRBV2 and TRBJ2-5, reads EPEVTQTPSHQVTQMGQEVILRCVPISNHLYFYWYRQILGQKVEFLVSFYNNEISEKSEIFDDQFSVERPDGSNFTLKIRSTKLEDSAMYFCASSEGQWAETQYFGPGTRLLVL.

This clonotype was counted a few times. The chain uses TRBV3-1 and TRBJ2-1; D ambiguous. V gave up 4 bases and J gave up 8 bases, with 12 bases separating them. The CDR3 extends over 13 amino acids. The germline V gene has CDR1 LGHDT and CDR2 YNNKEL (reference sequence). The CDR3 bases are TGTGCCAGCAGCCCGTCGATAAGTTATGAGCAGTTCTTC. Protein product: CASSPSISYEQFF.

This clonotype was detected a few times. The chain is built from TRBV18 and TRBJ2-7; 11 bases line up with TRBD1. This CDR3 comprises 15 residues. The germline CDR1 and CDR2 sequences are KGHSH and LQKENI. Trimming cost V 5 bases and J 5 bases; bases outside gene matches: 8. The CDR3, as DNA: TGTGCCAGCTCAAGGGACAGGGGGAACGCACACGAGCAGTACTTC. Translated: CASSRDRGNAHEQYF.

This clonotype was found many times. The chain carries TRBV23-1 and TRBJ2-1; tentatively, D is TRBD1 (6 bases). TRBV23-1 is an ORF, and what it does is uncertain. The CDR3 runs 16 residues. Trimming took 6 bases from V and 3 from J, leaving 18 bases between them. The DNA of the CDR3 is TGCGCCAGCAGCCAGGGGCCCCCCTCCGACTACAATGAGCAGTTCTTC. It is translated as CASSQGPPSDYNEQFF.